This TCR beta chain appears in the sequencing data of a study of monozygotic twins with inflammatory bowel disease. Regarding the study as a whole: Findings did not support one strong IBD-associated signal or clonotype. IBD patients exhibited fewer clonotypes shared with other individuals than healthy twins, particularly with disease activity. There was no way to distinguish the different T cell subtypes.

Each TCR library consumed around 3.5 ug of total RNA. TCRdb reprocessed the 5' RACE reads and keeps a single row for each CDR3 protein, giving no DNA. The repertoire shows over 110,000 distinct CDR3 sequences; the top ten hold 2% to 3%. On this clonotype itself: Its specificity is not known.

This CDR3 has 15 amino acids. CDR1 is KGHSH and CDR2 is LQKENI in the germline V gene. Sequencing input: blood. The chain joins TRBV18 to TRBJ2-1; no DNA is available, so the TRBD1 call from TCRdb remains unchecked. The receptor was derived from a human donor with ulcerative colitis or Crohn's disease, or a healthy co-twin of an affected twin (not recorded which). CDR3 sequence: CASSPGGGVYNEQFF.